The next 25 T cell receptor beta chains were all read from a single sample in a study of control samples from healthy donors and cancer patients. The repertoire was sequenced with immunoSEQ multiplex PCR; TCRdb's copy has only in-frame clones and lacks some. The table has some 67,000 clones, about 90% seen once. The sample consisted of PBMCs. Every receptor here comes from a woman aged 45-65 years with head and neck cancer.

The chain uses TRBV6-6 and TRBJ1-6; D is perhaps TRBD1 (6 bases). Germline values: CDR1 MNHNY, CDR2 SVGAGI (reference sequence). The CDR3 contains 16 residues. V lost 0 bases and J lost 8, with 14 bases in between. The CDR3 DNA is TGTGCCAGCAGTTACTCGACAGGAGGGTTGGATTCACCCCTCCACTTT. Its translation is CASSYSTGGLDSPLHF.

The chain combines TRBV19 with TRBJ1-5; a possible D gene is TRBD1 (5 bases). This CDR3 comprises 14 residues. Trimming took off 6 bases at V and 3 bases at J, with 12 bases between the two ends. Germline CDR1 and CDR2: LNHDA and SQIVND (reference sequence). In nucleotides, the CDR3 is TGTGCCAGTAGCACCGGGGCCTACAATCAGCCCCAGCATTTT. It yields the protein CASSTGAYNQPQHF.

This chain joins TRBV5-1 and TRBJ2-1, with 11 bases fitting TRBD2. The germline gives CDR1 SGHRS, CDR2 YFSETQ. Trimming cost V 3 bases and J 8 bases; bases outside gene matches: 4. This CDR3 contains 14 residues. The CDR3 is CASSSGTSGDEQFF. DNA for the CDR3: TGCGCCAGCAGCTCGGGGACTAGCGGCGATGAGCAGTTCTTC.

The J gene is TRBJ2-3, the V gene TRBV14, with TRBD1 identical over 7 bases. Germline V gene data show CDR1 as SGHDN and CDR2 as FVKESK. This CDR3 is built from 14 residues. The V gene end was trimmed by 2 bases and the J gene end by 8 bases; junction bases not matched to a gene: 7. The CDR3 DNA reads as TGTGCCAGCAGCCAACCCCGAGGGGGCGCTACGCAGTATTTT. Translating gives CASSQPRGGATQYF.

This chain connects TRBV19 to TRBJ2-7; D is unresolved. This CDR3 has 11 amino acids. Germline lookup yields CDR1 LNHDA and CDR2 SQIVND (reference sequence). V lost 4 bases and J 3 bases, leaving 4 bases between the germline ends. The CDR3 spells CASSNLYEQYF. The CDR3 DNA follows: TGTGCCAGTAGTAACCTCTACGAGCAGTACTTC. The full variable domain, completed using reference TRBV19 and TRBJ2-7, is DGGITQSPKYLFRKEGQNVTLSCEQNLNHDAMYWYRQDPGQGLRLIYYSQIVNDFQKGDIAEGYSVSREKKESFPLTVTSAQKNPTAFYLCASSNLYEQYFGPGTRLTVT.

In this sample, this clone turned up once. The chain employs TRBV27 and TRBJ1-1, with a weak D call TRBD1 (5 bases). Deletions cut 3 bases from V and 3 bases from J, with 11 bases between. The CDR3 extends over 14 amino acids. Germline V gene sequence: CDR1 MNHEY, CDR2 SMNVEV (reference sequence). CDR3 sequence reads: CASSFGRGDTEAFF. The DNA for the CDR3 is TGTGCCAGCAGTTTCGGTCGGGGGGACACTGAAGCTTTCTTT.

The chain uses TRBV5-4 and TRBJ1-1; D uncertain. The CDR3 length is 13 residues. Germline V gene sequence: CDR1 SGHNT, CDR2 YYREEE (reference sequence). Trimming pared 0 bases from V and 6 bases from J, leaving 9 bases between. The CDR3 sequence is CASSLVGGSEAFF. As DNA, the CDR3 is TGTGCCAGCAGCTTGGTCGGAGGGTCTGAAGCTTTCTTT.

V gene TRBV6-1 combines with J gene TRBJ1-2; a possible D gene is TRBD1 (5 bases). Deletions cut 1 base from V and 5 bases from J, with 11 bases between. Per germline, CDR1 MNHNS and CDR2 SASEGT. The CDR3 consists of 14 residues. The CDR3 DNA follows: TGTGCCAGCAGTGAAGTGGGGGATCCATATGGCTACACCTTC. Translated: CASSEVGDPYGYTF.

This clone was seen a handful of times. The J gene is TRBJ2-1, the V gene TRBV6-5, with D perhaps matching TRBD2 (5 bases). V dropped 6 bases and J dropped 14 bases, with 20 bases sitting between them. The germline CDR1 and CDR2 sequences are MNHEY and SVGAGI. The CDR3 extends over 13 amino acids. This CDR3 is CASSPALRAEEFF. CDR3 bases: TGTGCCAGCAGCCCGGCCCTGAGGGCCGAGGAGTTCTTC.

The chain uses TRBV6-1 and TRBJ2-1; a possible D gene is TRBD2 (6 bases). Looked up from germline, CDR1 is MNHNS and CDR2 is SASEGT. V shed 2 bases and J shed 5 bases, with 13 bases lying between them. The length of the CDR3 is 15 residues. CDR3 nucleotide sequence: TGTGCCAGCAGTGAATCCTGGGGACTCAACAATGAGCAGTTCTTC. Encoded protein: CASSESWGLNNEQFF.

The chain combines TRBV27 with TRBJ1-1; TRBD1 aligns across 8 bases. CDR1 and CDR2 from the germline V gene are MNHEY and SMNVEV (reference sequence). The CDR3 length is 14 residues. Unmatched junction bases numbered 3, after V lost 5 bases and J lost 1 base. The CDR3 nucleotides are TGTGCCAGCAGTCTCGGGACAGGGAACACTGAAGCTTTCTTT. This translates into CASSLGTGNTEAFF.

The chain recombines TRBV6-5 with TRBJ1-3; possibly TRBD1 for D (6 bases). The CDR3 loop spans 14 amino acids. V was pared by 7 bases and J by 0 bases, with 10 bases between. Germline V gives CDR1 MNHEY, CDR2 SVGAGI. CDR3 region: CASTFRGSGNTIYF. In nucleotides, the CDR3 is TGTGCCAGCACTTTCAGGGGCTCTGGAAACACCATATATTTT.

The chain has TRBV3-1 (or the pseudogene TRBV3-2) and TRBJ2-4, with D unclear. Germline V gene data show CDR1 as LGHDT and CDR2 as YNNKEL (reference sequence). This CDR3 is 11 amino acids long. Deletions cut 1 base from V and 6 bases from J, with 1 base between. The chain's CDR3 is CASSQVNIQYF. In DNA form, the CDR3 reads TGTGCCAGCAGCCAAGTAAACATTCAGTACTTC.

This chain links TRBV6-6 with TRBJ1-3; no clear D. The CDR3 loop spans 16 amino acids. Germline V lookup: CDR1 MNHNY, CDR2 SVGAGI (reference sequence). Trimming pared 2 bases from V and 0 bases from J, leaving 11 bases between. This chain's CDR3 is CASSYENPLSGNTIYF. The CDR3 coding sequence is TGTGCCAGCAGTTACGAGAACCCGCTCTCTGGAAACACCATATATTTT.

The J gene is TRBJ2-3, the V gene TRBV2, with 8 bases lining up with TRBD1. Germline CDR1 is SNHLY and CDR2 is FYNNEI. V dropped 9 bases and J dropped 2; count of bases not matched to a gene: 4. There are 13 residues in the CDR3. The CDR3 spells CASTDRATDTQYF. The CDR3 coding sequence is TGTGCCAGTACGGACAGGGCCACAGATACGCAGTATTTT. Supplemented by reference TRBV2 and TRBJ2-3, the full variable domain reads EPEVTQTPSHQVTQMGQEVILRCVPISNHLYFYWYRQILGQKVEFLVSFYNNEISEKSEIFDDQFSVERPDGSNFTLKIRSTKLEDSAMYFCASTDRATDTQYFGPGTRLTVL.

The chain has TRBV28 and TRBJ2-3; 7 bases map to TRBD2. With V trimmed by 5 bases and J by 2 bases, 1 base remained unmatched. CDR3 length equals 13 residues. In germline, CDR1 is MDHEN, CDR2 SYDVKM. The CDR3 DNA reads as TGTGCCAGCAGTCGGGACTACACAGATACGCAGTATTTT. Translation: CASSRDYTDTQYF.

DNA for the CDR3: TGTGCCAGCAGTTTTACAGGGGGCAGGGATGAAGCTTTCTTT. Amino acid sequence: CASSFTGGRDEAFF. The rearrangement uses TRBV28 and TRBJ1-1; 9 nucleotides agree with TRBD1. Germline trimming cut 3 bases from V and 7 bases from J; bases unmatched to any gene: 6. Germline V CDR1 and CDR2: MDHEN, SYDVKM. This CDR3 is built from 14 residues.

The chain has TRBV3-1 (or the pseudogene TRBV3-2) and TRBJ1-6; perhaps TRBD1 as D (5 bases). Germline CDR1 LGHDT, CDR2 YNNKEL (reference sequence). V was pared by 4 bases and J by 7 bases, with 17 bases between. There are 16 residues in the CDR3. The CDR3 region is CASSRGRAALNSPLHF. Here the CDR3 DNA reads TGTGCCAGCAGCCGGGGACGGGCCGCACTCAATTCACCCCTCCACTTT.

This clone was detected only a few times. This chain connects TRBV6-4 to TRBJ2-1; TRBD2 agrees at 9 bases. V shed 4 bases, J shed 7 bases, and the junction held 5 bases outside the gene matches. The CDR3 consists of 14 residues. CDR1 is MRHNA and CDR2 is SNTAGT in the germline V gene. The chain's CDR3 is CASSVAGGRNEQFF. The CDR3 DNA sequence: TGTGCCAGCAGTGTTGCGGGGGGGCGGAATGAGCAGTTCTTC.

V gene TRBV4-1 combines with J gene TRBJ1-1, with D possibly matching TRBD1 (6 bases). The CDR3 is 15 amino acids. Looked up from germline, CDR1 is MGHRA and CDR2 is YSYEKL. Trimming shortened V by 2 bases and J by 4 bases, and 14 bases separated the two germline ends. Here the CDR3 reads CASSQQTGWVTEAFF. CDR3 nucleotides: TGCGCCAGCAGCCAACAAACAGGGTGGGTCACTGAAGCTTTCTTT.

The V call is TRBV19, the J call TRBJ1-1; no reliable D call. The CDR3 extends over 12 amino acids. Germline V CDR1 and CDR2: LNHDA, SQIVND (reference sequence). Trimming shortened V by 2 bases and J by 11 bases, and 12 bases separated the two germline ends. CDR3 nucleotide sequence: TGTGCCAGTAGTATACCGGGGATGGGGGCTTTCTTT. Translating gives CASSIPGMGAFF.

The chain links TRBV12-3 or TRBV12-4 to TRBJ2-7; D possibly uses TRBD1 or TRBD2 (5 bases each). V lost 2 bases and J 7 bases, leaving 9 bases between the germline ends. CDR3 length equals 12 residues. In DNA form, the CDR3 reads TGTGCCAGCAGTTTATCGTGGGGGGAGCAGTACTTC. Protein product: CASSLSWGEQYF.

The gene calls are TRBV27 and TRBJ2-3; 10 bases agree with TRBD2. CDR1 MNHEY and CDR2 SMNVEV come from the germline V gene (reference sequence). This CDR3 is built from 14 residues. J lost 5 bases, V lost 8 bases, and 7 bases had no gene match. DNA for the CDR3: TGTGCCAGCGGGAGCGGGGGGGCGGGAGATACGCAGTATTTT. This gives the protein CASGSGGAGDTQYF.

The rearrangement uses TRBV4-1 and TRBJ1-6; D ambiguous. The V gene lost 4 bases and the J gene lost 10 bases, with 11 bases spanning the gap. Germline CDR1 MGHRA, CDR2 YSYEKL. The CDR3 has 13 amino acids. The CDR3 is CASSRDLLSPLHF. The CDR3 region has the DNA TGCGCCAGCAGCCGAGACCTCTTATCACCCCTCCACTTT.

CDR3: CASSLDRGITYEQYF. CDR3 DNA sequence: TGTGCCAGCAGCTTAGATCGGGGGATCACCTACGAGCAGTACTTC. The rearrangement uses TRBV7-2 and TRBJ2-7, with D possibly TRBD2 on 6 matching bases. Trimming stripped 1 base from V and 2 bases from J, with 12 bases between. The germline V gene has CDR1 SGHTA and CDR2 FQGNSA. The length of the CDR3 is 15 residues.